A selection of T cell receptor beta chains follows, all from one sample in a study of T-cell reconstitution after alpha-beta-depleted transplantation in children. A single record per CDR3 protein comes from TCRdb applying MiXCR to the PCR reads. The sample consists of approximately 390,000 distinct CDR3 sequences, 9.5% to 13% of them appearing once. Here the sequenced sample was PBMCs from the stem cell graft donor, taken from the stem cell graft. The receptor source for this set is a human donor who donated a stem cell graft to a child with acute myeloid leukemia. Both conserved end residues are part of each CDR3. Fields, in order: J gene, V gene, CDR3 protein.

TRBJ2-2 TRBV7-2 CASSLRFDANTGELFF
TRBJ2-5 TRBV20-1 CSARGGDTQETQYF
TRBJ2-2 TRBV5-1 CASSLGGDRFAGELFF
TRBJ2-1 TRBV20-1 CSASYSGGVYNEQFF
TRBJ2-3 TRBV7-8 CASSLEPGLLLTDTQYF
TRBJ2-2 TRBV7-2 CASSFLGHTGELFF
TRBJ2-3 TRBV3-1 CASSQGGTATDTQYF
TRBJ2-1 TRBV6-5 CASSYSPGQNEQFF
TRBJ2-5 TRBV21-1 CASRRAAQETQYF
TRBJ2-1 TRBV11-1 CASSPGPSAYNEQFF
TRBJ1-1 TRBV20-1 CSARPHLGGQIGAFF
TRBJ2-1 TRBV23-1 CASSQSWTGGYNEQFF
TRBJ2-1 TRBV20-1 CSAQTSAYNEQFF
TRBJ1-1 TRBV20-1 CSARDANTEAFF
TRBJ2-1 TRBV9 CASSPRLAVSSYNEQFF
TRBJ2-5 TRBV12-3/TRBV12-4 CASSLGGYQGETQYF
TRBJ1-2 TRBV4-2 CASSQGGGGDFESFYGYTF
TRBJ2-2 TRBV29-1 CSSAANTGELFF
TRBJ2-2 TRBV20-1 CSAKPTIAGELFF
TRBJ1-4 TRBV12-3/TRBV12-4 CASSLDWVNEKLFF
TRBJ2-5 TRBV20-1 CSARTGGRTQYF
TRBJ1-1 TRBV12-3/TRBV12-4 CASSAEGRNTEAFF
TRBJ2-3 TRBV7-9 CASSFDSFGEQYF
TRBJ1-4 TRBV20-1 CSASKGDEKLFF
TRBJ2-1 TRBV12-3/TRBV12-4 CASSVTPGLARAGVNEQFF
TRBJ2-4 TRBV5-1 CASSAEVGLAKNIQYF
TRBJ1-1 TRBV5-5 CASSVTAALGDEAFF
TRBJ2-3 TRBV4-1 CASSQVADRDSDTQYF
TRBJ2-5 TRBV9 CASGTPRNRDALGETQYF
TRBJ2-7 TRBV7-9 CASSLEDRGGYEQYF
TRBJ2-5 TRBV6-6 CASKQEETQYF
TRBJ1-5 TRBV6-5 CASSSIPHQPQHF